This T cell receptor (beta chain) was identified in a study of technical replicates of blood from a few donors. This CDR3 has 14 residues. Trimming stripped 6 bases from V and 2 bases from J, with 12 bases between. CDR1 and CDR2 (germline): MNHEY, SMNVEV (reference sequence). TCRdb's table, derived via immunoSEQ multiplex PCR, lists solely in-frame clones and lacks some. The repertoire holds 14,000 or so clones, just under 85% seen once, with around 10% in the top ten. The TCR sequence derives from a human donor in good health. This chain links TRBV27 with TRBJ2-3; D remains ambiguous. Input material: PBMCs. CDR3 loop: CASSSNLNTDTQYF. In DNA form, the CDR3 reads TGTGCCAGCAGCTCTAACCTAAACACAGATACGCAGTATTTT.